These 20 T cell receptor beta chains were all obtained from the same sample, sequenced in a study of shared clonotypes between healthy human individuals. Sequenced by immunoSEQ multiplex PCR; TCRdb stores in-frame clones only, minus some. The table has millions of clones, approximately 95% seen once; the top ten hold 0.1% to 0.15%. Sequencing was done on a sample of naive CD4+ T cells sorted from blood. Noted subset: CD45RA+ positively selected. These receptors all stem from a young man in good health.

This chain uses TRBV6-6 with TRBJ2-1; no reliable D call. Germline CDR1 MNHNY, CDR2 SVGAGI (reference sequence). The CDR3 is 12 amino acids. Between the trimmed V and J ends, which lost 3 bases and 10 bases, there was a span of 10 bases. The CDR3 is CASSYVQNEQFF. The CDR3, as DNA: TGTGCCAGCAGTTATGTGCAGAACGAGCAGTTCTTC.

V gene TRBV19 combines with J gene TRBJ1-4, with D unresolved. CDR3 length: 14 amino acids. Trimming pared 3 bases from V and 3 bases from J, leaving 8 bases between. The germline V gene has CDR1 LNHDA and CDR2 SQIVND (reference sequence). The CDR3 DNA is TGTGCCAGTAGTATCTCCGTTTCTAATGAAAAACTGTTTTTT. Amino acid sequence: CASSISVSNEKLFF.

The chain carries TRBV5-1 and TRBJ1-3; D may be TRBD1 (6 bases). From germline, CDR1 is SGHRS and CDR2 YFSETQ. V lost 3 bases and J lost 0, with 10 bases in between. The length of the CDR3 is 15 residues. For the CDR3, the DNA is TGCGCCAGCAGCTCATCAGGGGACTCTGGAAACACCATATATTTT. Its translation is CASSSSGDSGNTIYF.

With regard to this clone: The same CDR3 can be traced to other DNA sequences in this sample. This rearrangement joins TRBV18 to TRBJ2-7; either TRBD1 or TRBD2 may fit D (5 bases each). Germline CDR1 reads KGHSH; CDR2 reads LQKENI. V lost 3 bases to trimming and J lost 0 bases, with 6 bases between them. The CDR3 sequence is 13 residues long. CDR3: CASSPGPSYEQYF. The CDR3 DNA is TGTGCCAGCTCACCGGGACCCTCCTACGAGCAGTACTTC. The variable domain in full, with the rest retrieved from reference TRBV18 and TRBJ2-7, is NAGVMQNPRHLVRRRGQEARLRCSPMKGHSHVYWYRQLPEEGLKFMVYLQKENIIDESGMPKERFSAEFPKEGPSILRIQQVVRGDSAAYFCASSPGPSYEQYFGPGTRLTVT.

This chain links TRBV7-2 with TRBJ2-5; D possibly matches TRBD1 or TRBD2 (6 bases each). Trimming stripped 11 bases from V and 4 bases from J, with 20 bases between. The CDR3 totals 14 residues. CDR1 is SGHTA, CDR2 FQGNSA, per germline. CDR3 region: CAVPGGSLRETQYF. The CDR3 DNA sequence: TGTGCCGTCCCCGGGGGCTCCCTACGAGAGACCCAGTACTTC.

This chain uses TRBV6-6 with TRBJ2-1; 10 nucleotides match TRBD2. V was pared by 5 bases and J by 6 bases, with 7 bases of the junction left unmatched. The V gene's germline CDR1 is MNHNY and CDR2 SVGAGI (reference sequence). The CDR3 runs 15 residues. The CDR3 DNA reads as TGTGCCAGCAGTCGCCTAGCGGGGGAGACCAATGAGCAGTTCTTC. It codes for CASSRLAGETNEQFF.

V and J are TRBV5-1 and TRBJ1-5; 7 bases align to TRBD1. CDR1 and CDR2 (germline): SGHRS, YFSETQ. CDR3 size: 14 residues. V shed 4 bases, J shed 2 bases, and the junction held 3 bases outside the gene matches. DNA of the CDR3: TGCGCCAGCAGCCGCCAGGGGGGCAATCAGCCCCAGCATTTT. Protein: CASSRQGGNQPQHF.

In this sample, this clone turned up once. At the DNA level, this CDR3 is encoded by other sequences in the same sample as well. In DNA form, the CDR3 reads TGTGCCAGCAGCTTGGCTAGGGGTTTGGGGACTGAAGCTTTCTTT. Translated, it gives CASSLARGLGTEAFF. The chain joins TRBV7-9 to TRBJ1-1, with a weak D call TRBD1 (5 bases). With 3 bases removed from V and 5 bases from J, the gap between germline ends came to 16 bases. CDR3 length: 15 residues. Looked up from germline, CDR1 is SEHNR and CDR2 is FQNEAQ (reference sequence).

The chain has TRBV5-1 and TRBJ2-7; D remains ambiguous. The ends were cut back, 0 bases at V and 2 bases at J, with 9 bases in the middle. Germline values: CDR1 SGHRS, CDR2 YFSETQ. The CDR3 covers 14 residues. CDR3 sequence (DNA): TGCGCCAGCAGCTTGGGTGGGAACCCCTACGAGCAGTACTTC. This gives the protein CASSLGGNPYEQYF.

V gene TRBV5-4 combines with J gene TRBJ2-2, with 7 bases matching TRBD2. The CDR3 has 15 residues. Trimming cost V 6 bases and J 4 bases; bases outside gene matches: 9. Per the germline V gene, CDR1 is SGHNT and CDR2 is YYREEE (reference sequence). CDR3 DNA: TGTGCCAGCACCTCTGGGAGGGGTCCCACCGGGGAGCTGTTTTTT. This sequence encodes CASTSGRGPTGELFF.

This chain links TRBV6-5 with TRBJ2-1, with 12 positions matching TRBD2. Germline V gene data show CDR1 as MNHEY and CDR2 as SVGAGI. V lost 6 bases and J lost 3; bases outside the gene matches: 3. The CDR3 loop spans 15 amino acids. The CDR3 nucleotides are TGTGCCAGCAGATCTAGCGGGGGGGTCTACAATGAGCAGTTCTTC. It yields the protein CASRSSGGVYNEQFF.

The rearrangement joins TRBV7-2 to TRBJ2-4; the D is unclear. There are 15 residues in the CDR3. Deletions cut 3 bases from V and 0 bases from J, with 9 bases between. Germline-derived CDR1 and CDR2 are SGHTA and FQGNSA. The CDR3 DNA follows: TGTGCCAGCAGCTTGACCGTTGAAGCCAAAAACATTCAGTACTTC. It codes for CASSLTVEAKNIQYF. Variable domain in full (rest from reference TRBV7-2 and TRBJ2-4): GAGVSQSPSNKVTEKGKDVELRCDPISGHTALYWYRQSLGQGLEFLIYFQGNSAPDKSGLPSDRFSAERTGGSVSTLTIQRTQQEDSAVYLCASSLTVEAKNIQYFGAGTRLSVL.

The chain combines TRBV30 with TRBJ2-7; 12 nucleotides agree with TRBD2. V lost 8 bases and J lost 2; bases outside the gene matches: 4. Per germline, CDR1 GTSNPN and CDR2 SVGIG (reference sequence). The CDR3 contains 13 residues. Written as DNA, the CDR3 is TGTGCCCGACGGACTAGCGGGACCTACGAGCAGTACTTC. Protein sequence: CARRTSGTYEQYF.

The count of this clone is one. The V and J genes are TRBV4-1 and TRBJ2-4, with a weak D call TRBD1 (5 bases). V was shortened by 0 bases and J by 1 base, with 7 bases between the two germline ends. This CDR3 has 15 residues. Germline CDR1 is MGHRA and CDR2 is YSYEKL. The CDR3 DNA follows: TGCGCCAGCAGCCAAGATAGGGGTGCCAAAAACATTCAGTACTTC. Encoded protein: CASSQDRGAKNIQYF.

The chain couples TRBV19 to TRBJ2-5; no clear D. The V and J ends lost 4 bases and 0 bases respectively, with 9 bases between them. The CDR3 runs 14 residues. Germline CDR1 reads LNHDA; CDR2 reads SQIVND (reference sequence). The CDR3 here is CASSRLTNQETQYF. For the CDR3, the DNA is TGTGCCAGTAGTAGGTTAACTAACCAAGAGACCCAGTACTTC. The variable domain in full, completed from reference TRBV19 and TRBJ2-5, reads DGGITQSPKYLFRKEGQNVTLSCEQNLNHDAMYWYRQDPGQGLRLIYYSQIVNDFQKGDIAEGYSVSREKKESFPLTVTSAQKNPTAFYLCASSRLTNQETQYFGPGTRLLVL.

The chain joins TRBV7-9 to TRBJ2-2; unclear D gene. Trimming removed 3 bases at V and 4 bases at J, with 9 bases between. The CDR3 is 14 residues long. Looked up from germline, CDR1 is SEHNR and CDR2 is FQNEAQ (reference sequence). CDR3 residues: CASSLHVGTGELFF. CDR3 in DNA: TGTGCCAGCAGCTTGCACGTGGGCACCGGGGAGCTGTTTTTT.

The chain links TRBV7-2 to TRBJ1-2; D possibly corresponds to TRBD1 (5 bases). Trimming left V 5 bases short and J 4 bases short, with 14 bases between. The CDR3 totals 14 residues. Germline V lookup: CDR1 SGHTA, CDR2 FQGNSA. Here the CDR3 reads CASSLDGASYGYTF. As DNA, the CDR3 is TGTGCCAGCAGCCTCGATGGGGCTTCCTATGGCTACACCTTC.

A single count supports this clone. This chain connects TRBV4-1 to TRBJ2-5; D assignment may be TRBD1 or TRBD2 (6 bases each). The CDR3 sequence is 15 residues long. With 4 bases removed from V and 2 bases from J, the gap between germline ends came to 14 bases. The germline V gene encodes CDR1 MGHRA and CDR2 YSYEKL. The DNA of the CDR3 is TGCGCCAGCAGCCTAGAGGGGGGACGGCAAGAGACCCAGTACTTC. Its protein product is CASSLEGGRQETQYF.

The chain employs TRBV5-1 and TRBJ2-1, with D tentatively TRBD1 (6 bases). Germline V gene lookup returns CDR1 SGHRS and CDR2 YFSETQ. CDR3 size: 14 residues. V gave up 6 bases and J gave up 1 base, with 11 bases separating them. The CDR3 nucleotides are TGCGCCAGCAAGGGGGTCAATTCCTACAATGAGCAGTTCTTC. Amino acid sequence: CASKGVNSYNEQFF.

This clone was detected only once. The chain employs TRBV4-1 and TRBJ2-2; D is perhaps TRBD1 (6 bases). V dropped 1 base and J dropped 3 bases, with 9 bases sitting between them. The V gene's germline CDR1 is MGHRA and CDR2 YSYEKL. This CDR3 contains 15 residues. In DNA, the CDR3 is TGCGCCAGCAGCCAAGGGACAGTCTACACCGGGGAGCTGTTTTTT. This translates into CASSQGTVYTGELFF.